This is a list of T cell receptor beta chains from one sample in a study of blood T cell repertoires in COVID-19. Clones were sequenced by immunoSEQ multiplex PCR, and TCRdb holds only the in-frame ones, with some missing. Here the sample spans fewer than 150,000 clones, around nine tenths being singletons. Sequenced material: peripheral blood. The receptors were gathered from a woman between 70 and 85 years old who had recovered from COVID-19. Each CDR3 is given with its conserved first and last residue. D genes are given only for firm matches. The size entry is marked missing in some rows and otherwise reads once, few, many or a size class.

j_call v_call d_call clone_size cdr3_length cdr3_aa cdr3_nt
TRBJ1-2 TRBV5-1 TRBD1 once 16 CASSFRQGLTMHGYTF TGCGCCAGCAGCTTCCGACAGGGATTAACTATGCATGGCTACACCTTC
TRBJ1-1 TRBV9 TRBD1 - 15 CASSATSTGYTEAFF TGTGCCAGCAGCGCAACCTCGACAGGGTACACTGAAGCTTTCTTT
TRBJ2-7 TRBV5-1 TRBD1 once 15 CASSFGGQGSAGPYF TGCGCCAGCAGCTTCGGGGGACAGGGTTCAGCCGGGCCGTACTTC
TRBJ2-2 TRBV7-2 TRBD1 - 16 CASSPRTGGGGGELFF TGTGCCAGCAGCCCGCGGACAGGGGGCGGTGGCGGGGAGCTGTTTTTT
TRBJ2-7 TRBV14 - - 15 CASSGRPTGGYEQYF TGTGCCAGCAGCGGCCGGCCCACCGGGGGATACGAGCAGTACTTC
TRBJ2-3 TRBV5-5 TRBD2 - 15 CASSPDLSGMDTQYF TGTGCCAGCAGCCCGGACTTAAGCGGGATGGATACGCAGTATTTT
TRBJ2-6 TRBV5-1 - once 14 CASSLVEGANVLTF TGCGCCAGCAGCTTGGTAGAGGGGGCCAACGTCCTGACTTTC
TRBJ2-2 TRBV7-2 - - 14 CASRPLDSPGELFF TGTGCCAGCAGACCACTTGACAGCCCCGGGGAGCTGTTTTTT
TRBJ2-5 TRBV12-2 - - 17 CASRLVLASGAQETQYF TGTGCAAGTCGCTTAGTTCTAGCTAGCGGGGCGCAAGAGACCCAGTACTTC
TRBJ2-3 TRBV5-1 TRBD2 - 15 CASSLGLAGADTQYF TGCGCCAGCAGCTTGGGCCTAGCGGGGGCAGATACGCAGTATTTT
TRBJ1-2 TRBV24-1 - - 14 CATSDPLSKRGYTF TGTGCCACCAGTGATCCCCTTTCAAAACGGGGCTACACCTTC
TRBJ2-5 TRBV7-2 - - 16 CASRRRAGAGQETQYF TGTGCCAGCAGGCGTCGCGCAGGGGCCGGCCAAGAGACCCAGTACTTC
TRBJ2-7 TRBV4-2 - once 15 CASSQGGGGVYEQYF TGTGCCAGCAGCCAAGGGGGTGGAGGGGTGTACGAGCAGTACTTC
TRBJ1-5 TRBV3-1/TRBV3-2 - few 13 CASSQDQARPQHF TGTGCCAGCAGCCAAGATCAGGCACGGCCCCAGCATTTT
TRBJ1-2 TRBV7-2 TRBD1 - 15 CASSLGQGVAYGYTF TGTGCCAGCAGCTTAGGACAGGGGGTAGCTTATGGCTACACCTTC
TRBJ2-1 TRBV7-3 TRBD2 - 15 CASSSTGGGYNEQFF TGTGCCAGCAGCTCAACGGGCGGGGGTTACAATGAGCAGTTCTTC
TRBJ2-1 TRBV5-1 - - 14 CASSLVDGNNEQFF TGCGCCAGCAGCTTGGTGGACGGGAACAATGAGCAGTTCTTC
TRBJ2-2 TRBV24-1 - - 15 CATSDPTRISGELFF TGTGCCACCAGTGACCCTACTAGGATCAGCGGGGAGCTGTTTTTT
TRBJ2-2 TRBV10-3 TRBD2 - 15 CAISDGTTNTGELFF TGTGCCATCAGTGACGGGACTACCAACACCGGGGAGCTGTTTTTT
TRBJ2-1 TRBV19 TRBD2 - 17 CASSGTWGLAGDSEQFF TGTGCCAGTAGCGGGACATGGGGACTAGCGGGAGATAGTGAGCAGTTCTTC
TRBJ2-3 TRBV7-2 - - 14 CASSLIRGTDTQYF TGTGCCAGCAGCTTAATCAGGGGCACAGATACGCAGTATTTT
TRBJ2-5 TRBV27 TRBD1 once 14 CASSFWGQGETQYF TGTGCCAGCAGTTTTTGGGGACAGGGGGAGACCCAGTACTTC
TRBJ2-7 TRBV6-5 - - 15 CASSYVGSASTKQYF TGTGCCAGCAGTTACGTGGGGAGCGCCTCTACGAAGCAGTACTTC
TRBJ2-2 TRBV27 - - 23 CASSFWPTNEPRGAGPNAGELFF TGTGCCAGCAGTTTCTGGCCAACTAACGAACCTCGTGGCGCGGGGCCTAACGCCGGGGAGCTGTTTTTT
TRBJ2-2 TRBV24-1 - - 13 CATTTAGTGELFF TGTGCCACCACAACGGCAGGGACCGGGGAGCTGTTTTTT
TRBJ2-3 TRBV18 TRBD1 - 16 CASSPPGQVPPDTQYF TGTGCCAGCTCACCACCGGGACAGGTCCCCCCGGATACGCAGTATTTT
TRBJ1-1 TRBV11-2 - - 13 CASSLVRGTEAFF TGTGCCAGCAGCTTAGTGCGGGGAACTGAAGCTTTCTTT
TRBJ2-3 TRBV7-2 TRBD2 - 15 CASSPLAGATDTQYF TGTGCCAGCAGCCCACTAGCGGGGGCTACAGATACGCAGTATTTT
TRBJ2-1 TRBV29-1 TRBD2 - 15 CSVGGLAGSYNEQFF TGCAGCGTGGGGGGACTAGCGGGATCCTACAATGAGCAGTTCTTC
TRBJ2-2 TRBV28 TRBD2 - 16 CASSLHGTSAAGELFF TGTGCCAGCAGTTTACATGGGACTAGTGCAGCCGGGGAGCTGTTTTTT
TRBJ2-2 TRBV18 - few 15 CASSHTDRYTGELFF TGTGCCAGCTCACACACGGACAGATACACCGGGGAGCTGTTTTTT
TRBJ1-1 TRBV18 - - 14 CASSPISGGTEAFF TGTGCCAGCTCACCGATCTCGGGAGGAACTGAAGCTTTCTTT
TRBJ2-5 TRBV5-6 TRBD1 - 17 CASKFPLDREGQETQYF TGTGCCAGCAAATTCCCTTTGGACAGGGAAGGGCAAGAGACCCAGTACTTC
TRBJ1-2 TRBV7-8 TRBD1 - 14 CASSLTQGMRGYTF TGTGCCAGCAGCTTAACACAGGGGATGCGTGGCTACACCTTC
TRBJ1-4 TRBV5-4 TRBD1 - 14 CASSRTGGNEKLFF TGTGCCAGCAGCCGGACAGGGGGCAATGAAAAACTGTTTTTT
TRBJ2-7 TRBV28 - - 18 CASSFPTLPRGYSYEQYF TGTGCCAGCAGTTTTCCGACCCTTCCCCGAGGTTACTCCTACGAGCAGTACTTC
TRBJ2-3 TRBV27 - - 12 CASSFSPGRQYF TGTGCCAGCAGTTTCTCCCCCGGGAGGCAGTATTTT
TRBJ2-2 TRBV4-3 TRBD2 - 18 CASSQETRGLADTGELFF TGCGCCAGCAGCCAAGAGACCCGGGGACTAGCGGACACCGGGGAGCTGTTTTTT
TRBJ2-1 TRBV11-3 TRBD2 - 16 CASSPEGGGAGNEQFF TGTGCCAGCAGCCCCGAGGGCGGGGGGGCGGGCAATGAGCAGTTCTTC
TRBJ2-1 TRBV12-3/TRBV12-4 TRBD1 - 13 CASSLGQGGGQFF TGTGCCAGCAGTTTGGGACAGGGGGGCGGGCAGTTCTTC
TRBJ2-4 TRBV7-3 - - 10 CASSLTPGDF TGTGCCAGCAGCTTAACCCCGGGAGACTTC
TRBJ1-5 TRBV4-1 - few 15 CASSPAGLLFQPQHF TGCGCCAGCAGCCCTGCAGGGCTCCTCTTCCAGCCCCAGCATTTT
TRBJ2-7 TRBV21-1 - - 18 CASSKRGGRDRPAYEQYF TGTGCCAGCAGCAAACGAGGGGGCCGGGACAGGCCGGCCTACGAGCAGTACTTC
TRBJ2-7 TRBV30 - - 15 CAWSVTLAVYYEQYF TGTGCCTGGAGTGTAACGCTTGCGGTCTACTACGAGCAGTACTTC
TRBJ2-3 TRBV7-3 - - 15 CASSARGGDTDTQYF TGTGCCAGCAGCGCCAGGGGAGGGGATACAGATACGCAGTATTTT